This T cell receptor beta chain originates from a study of blood T cell repertoires in COVID-19. Across the study: Acute and convalescent COVID-19 samples came from the United States, Italy and Spain. T cells, B-cell-depleted T cells, or PBMCs provided the cDNA or gDNA that served as material.

Germline assignment: CDR1 LNHDA and CDR2 SQIVND (reference sequence). The length of the CDR3 is 15 residues. V shed 9 bases, J shed 1 base, and the junction held 5 bases outside the gene matches. Assay: immunoSEQ multiplex PCR; the TCRdb copy retains only in-frame clones and omits some. The sample consists of 62,000 or so clones, 65% to 90% of them appearing once. Only one count was recorded for this clone. The receptor's source is a woman aged 60 to 75 with acute or convalescent COVID-19. Sequenced input: peripheral blood. V gene TRBV19 combines with J gene TRBJ1-5, with 11 bases that match TRBD1. This chain's CDR3 is CASRDRGMSNQPQHF. For the CDR3, the DNA is TGTGCCAGCCGGGACAGGGGGATGAGCAATCAGCCCCAGCATTTT.